This T cell receptor (beta chain) was found in a study of blood T cells in healthy people across ages. General observations from the study: Comparison with aged donors showed that long-lived donors had more naive CD4+ cells and higher diversity. TCR beta diversity, measured per million T cells, fell in a roughly linear way with age.

Next came a second PCR, run for about 6 to 11 cycles, which used a sample-barcoded 5' primer along with a J-beta primer mix. TCRdb re-called the 5' RACE reads with MiXCR, one entry per CDR3 protein. The sample includes over 1,500,000 distinct CDR3 sequences, approximately 50% of them seen just once. Points on this clonotype: As yet, its antigen is unknown.

V dropped 2 bases and J dropped 1 base, with 13 bases sitting between them. Per the germline V gene, CDR1 is MNHEY and CDR2 is SVGAGI. CDR3 size: 16 residues. The donors, all healthy, were Caucasians living in Russia, aged roughly 6 to 100. Donors gave around 10 milliliters of peripheral blood apiece. This TCR derives from a woman aged 35 to 49 in good health. Specimen: blood. The chain uses TRBV6-5 and TRBJ2-3, with a tentative D call TRBD1 (6 bases). The CDR3: CASSYGSKGGTDTQYF. CDR3 DNA: TGTGCCAGCAGTTACGGTAGTAAGGGGGGCACAGATACGCAGTATTTT.